These 12 T cell receptor beta chains originate from one sample sequenced in a study of cytomegalovirus exposure and HLA in healthy donors. It was with 60 Vbeta and 13 Jbeta primers that the PCR ran. TCRdb keeps only in-frame clones here, not all; method: immunoSEQ multiplex PCR. The sample has about 160,000 clones; more than 65% are singletons. The sequencing sample was made of PBMCs. The receptors shown here come from a man aged 45 to 65 in good health and CMV-seropositive.

In this sample, this clone turned up a few times. The DNA of the CDR3 is TGTGCCAGCAGCTTGACACAGTCGCCCCAGCATTTT. Residues: CASSLTQSPQHF. This chain uses TRBV5-8 with TRBJ1-5, with unresolved D. Germline V gene data show CDR1 as SGHTS and CDR2 as YDEGEE. The CDR3 runs to 12 residues. V gave up 1 base and J gave up 9 bases, with 8 bases separating them.

V is TRBV27 and J is TRBJ1-1, with 9 bases lining up with TRBD1. Germline trimming cut 5 bases from V and 4 bases from J; bases unmatched to any gene: 8. The CDR3 is 15 amino acids. Germline V gives CDR1 MNHEY, CDR2 SMNVEV (reference sequence). The CDR3 DNA follows: TGTGCCAGCAGTGCTAGGGACAGGGCCCTCACTGAAGCTTTCTTT. Translating it yields CASSARDRALTEAFF.

The chain is built from TRBV5-1 and TRBJ1-4; D ambiguous. This CDR3 is built from 14 residues. CDR1 is SGHRS, CDR2 YFSETQ, per germline. V lost 0 bases and J 3 bases, leaving 6 bases between the germline ends. In DNA, the CDR3 is TGCGCCAGCAGCTTGGTGGGCTCTAATGAAAAACTGTTTTTT. This translates into CASSLVGSNEKLFF. Filled out from reference TRBV5-1 and TRBJ1-4, the complete variable domain reads KAGVTQTPRYLIKTRGQQVTLSCSPISGHRSVSWYQQTPGQGLQFLFEYFSETQRNKGNFPGRFSGRQFSNSRSEMNVSTLELGDSALYLCASSLVGSNEKLFFGSGTQLSVL.

CDR3 DNA sequence: TGTGCCATCAGTGCGGGGGGTCTAAACATTCAGTACTTC. It specifies CAISAGGLNIQYF. The J gene is TRBJ2-4, the V gene TRBV10-3, with TRBD2 identical over 7 bases. The germline CDR1 and CDR2 sequences are ENHRY and SYGVKD. V lost 4 bases to trimming and J lost 6 bases; unmatched junction nucleotides: 3. This CDR3 has 13 residues.

The V call is TRBV11-3, the J call TRBJ2-2, with 10 bases matching TRBD2. V dropped 5 bases and J dropped 6; count of bases not matched to a gene: 12. Germline lookup yields CDR1 SGHNT and CDR2 YENEEA. CDR3 length: 17 residues. This CDR3 is CASSPRGAGGGAGELFF. As DNA, the CDR3 is TGTGCCAGCAGCCCCCGTGGAGCGGGAGGGGGAGCCGGGGAGCTGTTTTTT.

The chain carries TRBV6-5 and TRBJ1-2; a possible D gene is TRBD1 (5 bases). The CDR3 covers 15 residues. V was pared by 2 bases and J by 3 bases, with 13 bases between. CDR1 is MNHEY and CDR2 is SVGAGI in the germline V gene. The CDR3 region is CASSYSLGGDYGYTF. CDR3 DNA sequence: TGTGCCAGCAGTTACAGTCTGGGGGGGGACTATGGCTACACCTTC.

V and J are TRBV5-5 and TRBJ2-5, with D possibly matching TRBD1 (5 bases). Germline assignment: CDR1 SGHKS and CDR2 YYEKEE (reference sequence). This CDR3 is 13 amino acids long. V was shortened by 4 bases and J by 2 bases, with 9 bases between the two germline ends. The CDR3 protein is CASSKTDQETQYF. The DNA of the CDR3 is TGTGCCAGCAGCAAGACAGATCAAGAGACCCAGTACTTC.

This sequence joins TRBV6-4 and TRBJ2-3; 13 bases map to TRBD2. The CDR3 loop spans 15 amino acids. Germline V gives CDR1 MRHNA, CDR2 SNTAGT. V lost 6 bases, J lost 4 bases, and 4 bases stayed unmatched. The chain's CDR3 is CASSPLAGGADTQYF. As DNA, the CDR3 is TGTGCCAGCAGCCCACTAGCGGGGGGGGCAGATACGCAGTATTTT.

In its sample, this clone was seen once. The rearrangement joins TRBV2 to TRBJ1-5; D is uncertain. Germline V gene lookup returns CDR1 SNHLY and CDR2 FYNNEI. Trimming took off 4 bases at V and 7 bases at J, with 17 bases between the two ends. The CDR3 runs 15 residues. This CDR3 reads CASSGAGMVGQPQHF. For the CDR3, the DNA is TGTGCCAGCAGTGGGGCGGGGATGGTGGGGCAGCCCCAGCATTTT.

This clone appeared a single time. The rearrangement links TRBV2 to TRBJ2-1; possibly TRBD2 for D (6 bases). This CDR3 has 13 residues. The germline CDR1 and CDR2 sequences are SNHLY and FYNNEI. Trimming cost V 5 bases and J 10 bases, with 15 bases left between them. In nucleotides, the CDR3 is TGTGCCAGCAGTACCGTATGGCGGGGCGAGCAGTTCTTC. Its translation: CASSTVWRGEQFF.

The chain recombines TRBV5-4 with TRBJ2-1; D gene uncertain. The length of the CDR3 is 13 residues. Germline V gene data show CDR1 as SGHNT and CDR2 as YYREEE (reference sequence). V gave up 5 bases and J gave up 7 bases, with 13 bases separating them. The CDR3 spells CASSQNYLNEQFF. The CDR3 DNA sequence: TGTGCCAGCAGTCAAAACTACCTTAATGAGCAGTTCTTC.

This sequence joins TRBV10-3 and TRBJ1-3; D call uncertain. V was shortened by 2 bases and J by 2 bases, with 7 bases between the two germline ends. The germline CDR1 and CDR2 sequences are ENHRY and SYGVKD. The CDR3 sequence is 14 residues long. CDR3: CAISELGTGNTIYF. The CDR3 DNA sequence: TGTGCCATCAGTGAGCTCGGGACTGGAAACACCATATATTTT.